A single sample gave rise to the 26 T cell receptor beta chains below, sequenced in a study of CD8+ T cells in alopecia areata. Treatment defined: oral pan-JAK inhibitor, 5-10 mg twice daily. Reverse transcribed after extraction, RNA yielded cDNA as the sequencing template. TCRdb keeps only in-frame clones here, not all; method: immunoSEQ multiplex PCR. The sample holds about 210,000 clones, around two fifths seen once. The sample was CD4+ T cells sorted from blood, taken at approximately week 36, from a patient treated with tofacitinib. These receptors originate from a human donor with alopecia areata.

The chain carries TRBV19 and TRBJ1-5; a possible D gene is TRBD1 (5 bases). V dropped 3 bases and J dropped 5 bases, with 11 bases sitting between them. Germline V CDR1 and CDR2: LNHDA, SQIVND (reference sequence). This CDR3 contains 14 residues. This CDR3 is CASSIGAGDQPQHF. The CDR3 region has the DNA TGTGCCAGTAGTATCGGGGCGGGAGATCAGCCCCAGCATTTT. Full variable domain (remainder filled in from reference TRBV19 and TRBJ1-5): DGGITQSPKYLFRKEGQNVTLSCEQNLNHDAMYWYRQDPGQGLRLIYYSQIVNDFQKGDIAEGYSVSREKKESFPLTVTSAQKNPTAFYLCASSIGAGDQPQHFGDGTRLSIL.

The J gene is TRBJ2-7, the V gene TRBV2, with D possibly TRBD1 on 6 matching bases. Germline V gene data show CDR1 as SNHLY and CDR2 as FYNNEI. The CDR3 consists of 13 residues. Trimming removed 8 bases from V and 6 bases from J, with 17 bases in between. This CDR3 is CASRPWPDSEQYF. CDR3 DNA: TGTGCCAGCCGCCCCTGGCCGGACAGCGAGCAGTACTTC.

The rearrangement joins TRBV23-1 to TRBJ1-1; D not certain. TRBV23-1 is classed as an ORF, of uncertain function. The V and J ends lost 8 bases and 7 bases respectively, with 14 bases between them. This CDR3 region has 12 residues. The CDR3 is CASLRWGSEAFF. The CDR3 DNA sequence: TGCGCCAGCCTTAGATGGGGTAGTGAAGCTTTCTTT.

DNA for the CDR3: TGTGCCAGTACGGAACGAGCCCGTCAGCCCCAGCATTTT. As protein: CASTERARQPQHF. J is TRBJ1-5 and V is TRBV19; D remains unclear. Germline CDR1 LNHDA, CDR2 SQIVND (reference sequence). V lost 7 bases and J 6 bases, leaving 13 bases between the germline ends. The CDR3 has 13 amino acids.

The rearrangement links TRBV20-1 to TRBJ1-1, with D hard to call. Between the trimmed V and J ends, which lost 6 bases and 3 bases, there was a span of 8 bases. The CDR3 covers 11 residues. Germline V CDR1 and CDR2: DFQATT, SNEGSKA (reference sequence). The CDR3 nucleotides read TGCAGTGCCCCGTTGGACACTGAAGCTTTCTTT. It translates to CSAPLDTEAFF.

The DNA for the CDR3 is TGCGCCAGCAGCTTGGACGGGACTAGCGGGAGGACAGATACGCAGTATTTT. Its translation: CASSLDGTSGRTDTQYF. V usage is TRBV5-1 and J usage is TRBJ2-3; 15 bases map to TRBD2. The CDR3 totals 17 residues. Germline CDR1 SGHRS, CDR2 YFSETQ. Trimming took 0 bases from V and 3 from J; bases not matched to a gene: 2.

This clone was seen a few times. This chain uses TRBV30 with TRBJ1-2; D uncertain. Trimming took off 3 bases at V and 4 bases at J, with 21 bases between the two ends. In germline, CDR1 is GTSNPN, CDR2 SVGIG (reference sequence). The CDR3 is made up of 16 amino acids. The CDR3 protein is CAWRRDRTFWAYGYTF. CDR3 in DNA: TGTGCCTGGAGGAGAGATCGGACCTTCTGGGCCTATGGCTACACCTTC.

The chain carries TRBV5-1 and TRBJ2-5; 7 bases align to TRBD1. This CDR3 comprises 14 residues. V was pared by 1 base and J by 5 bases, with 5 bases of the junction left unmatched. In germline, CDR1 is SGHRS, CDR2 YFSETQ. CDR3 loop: CASSLLGQLETQYF. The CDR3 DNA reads TGCGCCAGCAGCTTGTTGGGACAGTTGGAGACCCAGTACTTC.

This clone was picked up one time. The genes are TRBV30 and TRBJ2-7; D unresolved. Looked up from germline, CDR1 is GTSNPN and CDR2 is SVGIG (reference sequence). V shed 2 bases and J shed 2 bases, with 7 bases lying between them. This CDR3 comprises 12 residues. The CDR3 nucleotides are TGTGCCTGGAGTACCCCCCCCTACGAGCAGTACTTC. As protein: CAWSTPPYEQYF.

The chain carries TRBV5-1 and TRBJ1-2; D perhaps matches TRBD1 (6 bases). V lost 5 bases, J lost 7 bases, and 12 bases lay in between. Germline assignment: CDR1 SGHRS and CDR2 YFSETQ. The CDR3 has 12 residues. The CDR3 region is CASRMTGTGYTF. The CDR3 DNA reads TGCGCCAGCAGAATGACAGGAACTGGCTACACCTTC.

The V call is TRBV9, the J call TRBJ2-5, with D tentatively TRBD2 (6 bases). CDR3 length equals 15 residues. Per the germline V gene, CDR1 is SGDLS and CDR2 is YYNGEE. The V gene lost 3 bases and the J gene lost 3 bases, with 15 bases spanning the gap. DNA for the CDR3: TGTGCCAGCAGCGCTCGCGGGGCTATAAAAGAGACCCAGTACTTC. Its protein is CASSARGAIKETQYF.

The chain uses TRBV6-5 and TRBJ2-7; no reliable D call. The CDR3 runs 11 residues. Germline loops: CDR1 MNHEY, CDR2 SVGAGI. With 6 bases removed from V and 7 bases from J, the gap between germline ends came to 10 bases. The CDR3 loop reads CASRTLSEQYF. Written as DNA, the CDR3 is TGTGCCAGCAGGACTTTAAGTGAGCAGTACTTC.

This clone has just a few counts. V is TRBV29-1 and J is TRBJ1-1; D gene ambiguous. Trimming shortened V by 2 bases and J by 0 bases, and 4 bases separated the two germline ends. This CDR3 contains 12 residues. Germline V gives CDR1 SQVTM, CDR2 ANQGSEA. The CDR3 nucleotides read TGCAGCGTTGAAACGGTGAACACTGAAGCTTTCTTT. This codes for CSVETVNTEAFF.

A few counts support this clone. Here the CDR3 reads CASSLARDRGTDTQYF. In DNA, the CDR3 is TGCGCCAGCAGCTTGGCTCGGGACAGGGGAACAGATACGCAGTATTTT. V is TRBV5-1 and J is TRBJ2-3; 10 nucleotides match TRBD1. The trim removed 0 bases at V and 3 bases at J, leaving 4 bases unmatched. The CDR3 loop spans 16 amino acids. CDR1 SGHRS and CDR2 YFSETQ come from the germline V gene.

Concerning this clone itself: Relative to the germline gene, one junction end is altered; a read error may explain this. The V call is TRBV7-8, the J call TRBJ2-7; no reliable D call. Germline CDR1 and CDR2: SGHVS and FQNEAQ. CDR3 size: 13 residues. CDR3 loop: CASSLAGSRGENF. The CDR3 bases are TGTGCCAGCAGCTTAGCTGGGTCCCGCGGTGAGAACTTC.

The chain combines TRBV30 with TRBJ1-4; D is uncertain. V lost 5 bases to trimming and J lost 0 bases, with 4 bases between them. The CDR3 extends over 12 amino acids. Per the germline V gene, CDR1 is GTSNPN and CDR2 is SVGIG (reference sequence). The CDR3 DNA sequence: TGTGCCTGGGCTGCAACTAATGAAAAACTGTTTTTT. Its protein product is CAWAATNEKLFF.

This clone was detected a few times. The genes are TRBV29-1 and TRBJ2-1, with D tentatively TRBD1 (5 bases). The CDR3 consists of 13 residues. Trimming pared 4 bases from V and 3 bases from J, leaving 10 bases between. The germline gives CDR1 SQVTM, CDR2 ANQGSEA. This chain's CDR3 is CSVGRQLYNEQFF. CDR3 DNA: TGCAGCGTTGGTCGACAGCTCTACAATGAGCAGTTCTTC.

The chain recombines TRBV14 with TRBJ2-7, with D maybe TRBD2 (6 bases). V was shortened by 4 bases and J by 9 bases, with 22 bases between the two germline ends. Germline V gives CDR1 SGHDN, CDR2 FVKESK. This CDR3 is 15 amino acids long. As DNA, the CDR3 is TGTGCCAGCAGCCGCCAGACTAGTTATGAAAACGGGCAGTACTTC. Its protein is CASSRQTSYENGQYF.

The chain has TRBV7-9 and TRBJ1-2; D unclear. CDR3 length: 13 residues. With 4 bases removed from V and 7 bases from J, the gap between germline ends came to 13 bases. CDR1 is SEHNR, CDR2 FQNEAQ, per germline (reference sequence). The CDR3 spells CASSSINLFGYTF. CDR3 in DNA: TGTGCCAGCAGCTCAATTAATCTCTTTGGCTACACCTTC.

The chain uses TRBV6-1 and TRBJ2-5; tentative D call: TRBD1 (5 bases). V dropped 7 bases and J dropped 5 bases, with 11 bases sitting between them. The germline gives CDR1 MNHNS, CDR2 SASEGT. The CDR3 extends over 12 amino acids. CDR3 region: CASKGPRETQYF. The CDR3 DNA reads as TGTGCCAGCAAGGGGCCCAGGGAGACCCAGTACTTC.

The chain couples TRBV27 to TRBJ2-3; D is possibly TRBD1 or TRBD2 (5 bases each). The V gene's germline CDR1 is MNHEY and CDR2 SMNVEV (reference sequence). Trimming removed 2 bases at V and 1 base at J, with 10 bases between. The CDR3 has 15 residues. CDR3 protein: CASSLSVGRTDTQYF. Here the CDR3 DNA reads TGTGCCAGCAGTTTAAGTGTGGGACGCACAGATACGCAGTATTTT.

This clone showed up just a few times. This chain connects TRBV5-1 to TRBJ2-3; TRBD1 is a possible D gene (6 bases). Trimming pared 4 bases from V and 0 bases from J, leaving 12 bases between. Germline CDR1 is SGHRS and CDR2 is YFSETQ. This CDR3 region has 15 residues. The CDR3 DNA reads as TGCGCCAGCAGCACTCGGACAGCTAGCACAGATACGCAGTATTTT. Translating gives CASSTRTASTDTQYF.

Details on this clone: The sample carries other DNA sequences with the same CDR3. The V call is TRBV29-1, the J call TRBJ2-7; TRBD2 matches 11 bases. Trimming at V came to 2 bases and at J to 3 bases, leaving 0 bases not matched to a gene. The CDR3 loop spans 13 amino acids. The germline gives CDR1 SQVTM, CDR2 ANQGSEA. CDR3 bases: TGCAGCGTTGAAACTAGCGGGAGCTACGAGCAGTACTTC. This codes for CSVETSGSYEQYF.

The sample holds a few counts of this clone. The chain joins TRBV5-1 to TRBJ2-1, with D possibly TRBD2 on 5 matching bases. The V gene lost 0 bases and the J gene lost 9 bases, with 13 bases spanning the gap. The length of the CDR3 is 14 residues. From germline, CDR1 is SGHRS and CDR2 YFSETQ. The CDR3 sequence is CASSLEASRGEQFF. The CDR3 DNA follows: TGCGCCAGCAGCTTGGAGGCTAGCCGCGGTGAGCAGTTCTTC.

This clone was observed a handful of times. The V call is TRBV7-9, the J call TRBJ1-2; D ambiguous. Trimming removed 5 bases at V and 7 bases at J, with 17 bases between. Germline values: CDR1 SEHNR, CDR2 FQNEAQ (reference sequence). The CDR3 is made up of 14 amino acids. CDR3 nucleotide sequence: TGTGCCAGCAGCCCCAAAGGGTCCGAGGGTGGCTACACCTTC. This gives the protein CASSPKGSEGGYTF.

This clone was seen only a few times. The CDR3 loop reads CASRFRGSGANVLTF. DNA of the CDR3: TGTGCCAGTAGGTTCAGGGGATCTGGGGCCAACGTCCTGACTTTC. V and J are TRBV19 and TRBJ2-6; a possible D gene is TRBD1 (6 bases). The CDR3 has 15 residues. CDR1 and CDR2 (germline): LNHDA, SQIVND (reference sequence). Between the trimmed V and J ends, which lost 6 bases and 1 base, there was a span of 10 bases.